The rows below give T cell receptor beta chains drawn from one sample of a study of cytomegalovirus exposure and HLA in healthy donors. Generated by immunoSEQ multiplex PCR, the TCRdb table keeps only in-frame clones and is missing some. This table holds approximately 110,000 clones, 70% to 80% found once. The material sequenced was PBMCs. Receptors were obtained from a man aged 50 to 59 in good health and CMV-seropositive. The CDR3 runs from the conserved cysteine through the conserved F or W. The D gene is left open where the match is weak. The size of a clone is reported for some rows only, either as once, few or many, or as a class for expanded clones.

abundance	d_gene	v_gene	j_gene	CDR3nt	CDR3aa
once	NA	TRBV7-9	TRBJ2-4	TGTGCCAGCAGCTTAAATCCAGACTCAGCCAAAAACATTCAGTACTTC	CASSLNPDSAKNIQYF
NA	NA	TRBV19	TRBJ1-2	TGTGCCAGTAGTTCACCGGGACTGCTCTCTCTAGGCTATGGCTACACCTTC	CASSSPGLLSLGYGYTF
NA	NA	TRBV6-4	TRBJ1-1	TGTGCCAGCAGTGAGACGCGGGAGACTGAAGCTTTCTTT	CASSETRETEAFF
NA	TRBD1	TRBV19	TRBJ2-7	TGTGCCAGTAGTAGTCGTTCGGGACAGGCCTACGAGCAGTACTTC	CASSSRSGQAYEQYF
NA	TRBD2	TRBV6-5	TRBJ2-5	TGTGCCAGCAGTGAAGGACTAGCGGGCCATTACTTC	CASSEGLAGHYF
once	TRBD2	TRBV5-4	TRBJ2-5	TGTGCCAGCAGCTTGGCCGGCGGGGGGCAGGAGGAGACCCAGTACTTC	CASSLAGGGQEETQYF
few	NA	TRBV5-4	TRBJ2-4	TGTGCCAGCAGCTTGAATAAAGCGACAGATAAAAACATTCAGTACTTC	CASSLNKATDKNIQYF
NA	NA	TRBV7-3	TRBJ1-2	TGTGCCAGCAGCTTAAAGGCGGGGCAGGGAGAGCGTAATGGCTACACCTTC	CASSLKAGQGERNGYTF
NA	TRBD1	TRBV13	TRBJ2-7	TGTGCCAGCAGCGTCCCCGGGACAGGGAGCGAGCAGTACTTC	CASSVPGTGSEQYF
NA	NA	TRBV10-3	TRBJ2-1	TGTGCCATCAGTGTCGGGAGAGTCTCCTACAATGAGCAGTTCTTC	CAISVGRVSYNEQFF
NA	TRBD1	TRBV5-5	TRBJ1-1	TGTGCCAGCAGCTTGGCGGACAGGGCGAAAGCTTTCTTT	CASSLADRAKAFF
NA	NA	TRBV6-1	TRBJ1-1	TGTGCCAGCAGCCACGTTGCAGCTGAAGCTTTCTTT	CASSHVAAEAFF
NA	NA	TRBV10-3	TRBJ2-7	TGTGCCATCAGGGTCCGAGGAGAGCAGTACTTC	CAIRVRGEQYF
NA	TRBD1	TRBV5-1	TRBJ2-2	TGCGCCAGCAGCTTGATGACAGGGGAAACCGGGGAGCTGTTTTTT	CASSLMTGETGELFF
NA	TRBD1	TRBV4-1	TRBJ2-7	TGCGCCAGCAGCCCAGGGACAGTACGCGAGCAGTACTTC	CASSPGTVREQYF
NA	TRBD1	TRBV11-2	TRBJ1-1	TGTGCCAGCAGCGAGACAGGGTTTTTTGCTGAAGCTTTCTTT	CASSETGFFAEAFF
NA	NA	TRBV15	TRBJ2-1	TGTGCCACCAGCAGGGGGGGCAATGAGCAGTTCTTC	CATSRGGNEQFF
NA	NA	TRBV5-1	TRBJ2-3	TGCGCCAGCAGCTTGGTGCTTGCAGGGGGGAGGACAGATACGCAGTATTTT	CASSLVLAGGRTDTQYF
NA	NA	TRBV7-2	TRBJ1-1	TGTGCCAGCAGCTCTGTCAGTTACACTGAAGCTTTCTTT	CASSSVSYTEAFF
NA	NA	TRBV10-2	TRBJ2-5	TGCGCCAGCAGTGCTACAGGGTTCCAAGAGACCCAGTACTTC	CASSATGFQETQYF
few	NA	TRBV9	TRBJ1-1	TGTGCCAGCAGCGCCGGGATGAACACTGAAGCTTTCTTT	CASSAGMNTEAFF
NA	NA	TRBV5-1	TRBJ1-1	TGCGCCAGCAGCTTGGAAAGGGGGTCTGAAGCTTTCTTT	CASSLERGSEAFF
NA	NA	TRBV6-6	TRBJ1-1	TGTGCCACCCTGAAACGGGAAGGGAACACTGAAGCTTTCTTT	CATLKREGNTEAFF
NA	TRBD1	TRBV7-2	TRBJ1-2	TGTGCCAGCAGCTTAGCCCGACAGGGGCGACAATCTAACTATGGCTACACCTTC	CASSLARQGRQSNYGYTF
NA	NA	TRBV19	TRBJ2-1	TGTGCCAGTAGTATAGAGGTGGGCAGACCTCTTTACGAGCAGTTCTTC	CASSIEVGRPLYEQFF
NA	TRBD2	TRBV10-3	TRBJ2-3	TGTGCCATCAGACTAGCGGGAGGAGAAGATACGCAGTATTTT	CAIRLAGGEDTQYF
NA	NA	TRBV6-5	TRBJ1-3	TGTGCCAGCACCCCCCAGGGTTCAGGAAACACCATATATTTT	CASTPQGSGNTIYF
NA	NA	TRBV5-1	TRBJ1-5	TGCGCCAGCAGCTTGGGACAGACTAGCAATCAGCCCCAGCATTTT	CASSLGQTSNQPQHF